This TCR beta chain came from a study of beta chain features in type 1 diabetes. Study-level points and caveats: Shorter TCRB CDR3s, moderately but significantly so, were found in Type 1 diabetes patients in all four CD4+ subsets.

With respect to this clone: What it recognizes is unknown.

From germline, CDR1 is SGHAT and CDR2 FQNNGV. CDR3 length equals 12 residues. V gave up 0 bases and J gave up 10 bases, with 4 bases separating them. TCRB transcripts that were expressed got sequenced, as all of the isolated RNA had been reverse transcribed. Generated by immunoSEQ multiplex PCR, the TCRdb table keeps only in-frame clones and is missing some. The sample lists a few hundred thousand clones; about 14% were seen once. The chain combines TRBV11-2 with TRBJ1-6; unclear D gene. The receptor was isolated from a man under 40 in good health. Sequences were obtained from naive CD4+ T cells from blood. CDR3: CASSLDLSPLHF. CDR3 coding DNA: TGTGCCAGCAGCTTAGATTTATCACCCCTCCACTTT.